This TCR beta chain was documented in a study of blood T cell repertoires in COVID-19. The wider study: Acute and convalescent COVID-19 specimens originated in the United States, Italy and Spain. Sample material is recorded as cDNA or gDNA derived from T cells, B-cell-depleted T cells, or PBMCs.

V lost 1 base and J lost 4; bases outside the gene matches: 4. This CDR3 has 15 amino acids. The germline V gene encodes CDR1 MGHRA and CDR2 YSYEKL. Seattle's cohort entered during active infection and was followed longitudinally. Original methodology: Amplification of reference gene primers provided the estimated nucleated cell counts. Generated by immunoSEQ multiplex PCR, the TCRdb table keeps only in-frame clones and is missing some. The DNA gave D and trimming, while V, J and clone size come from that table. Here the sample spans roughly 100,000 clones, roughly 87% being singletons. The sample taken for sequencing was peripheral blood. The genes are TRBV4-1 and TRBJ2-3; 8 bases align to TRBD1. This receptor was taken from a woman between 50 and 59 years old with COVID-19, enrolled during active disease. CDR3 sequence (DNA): TGCGCCAGCAGCCAAGCAGCGACAGGGGCAGATACGCAGTATTTT. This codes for CASSQAATGADTQYF.